This TCR beta chain was sequenced in a study of blood T cell repertoires in COVID-19. Overall study: The cDNA or gDNA used as material had been derived from T cells, B-cell-depleted T cells, or PBMCs.

Germline CDR1 reads KGHDR; CDR2 reads SFDVKD. The V and J ends lost 5 bases and 6 bases respectively, with 16 bases between them. The CDR3 contains 15 residues. Per the authors' pipeline: Nucleated cell number was recorded as an estimate derived from reference gene primer amplification. Sequenced by immunoSEQ multiplex PCR; TCRdb stores in-frame clones only, minus some. For V, J and clone size, that table is used; D and trimming come from the DNA. This table has 500,000 to 600,000 clones, 85% to 90% appearing once. This TCR derives from a woman aged 45-60 years with COVID-19, enrolled during active disease. The V call is TRBV24-1, the J call TRBJ1-5; D may be TRBD1 (6 bases). The sample was peripheral blood. CDR3 region: CATSGIRGQAQPQHF. The CDR3, as DNA: TGTGCCACCAGTGGGATCAGGGGTCAGGCTCAGCCCCAGCATTTT.